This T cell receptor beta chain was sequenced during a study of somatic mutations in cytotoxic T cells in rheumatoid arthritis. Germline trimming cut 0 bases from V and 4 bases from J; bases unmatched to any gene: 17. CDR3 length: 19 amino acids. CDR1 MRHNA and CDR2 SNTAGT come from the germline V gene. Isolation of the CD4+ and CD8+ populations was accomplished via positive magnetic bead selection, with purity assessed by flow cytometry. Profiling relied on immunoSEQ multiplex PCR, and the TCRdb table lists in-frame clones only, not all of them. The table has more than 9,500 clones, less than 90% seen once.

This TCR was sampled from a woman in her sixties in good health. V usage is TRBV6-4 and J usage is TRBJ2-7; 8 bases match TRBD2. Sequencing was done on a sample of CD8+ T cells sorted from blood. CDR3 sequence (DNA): TGTGCCAGCAGTGACTCGGATACAGGTGACCGGGAGGGGGTATACGAGCAGTACTTC. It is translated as CASSDSDTGDREGVYEQYF.